These T cell receptor beta chains were read from a single sample in a study of T cells after yellow fever vaccination. TCRdb reanalysed the 5' RACE reads using MiXCR and keeps one entry per CDR3 protein. Among about 430,000 distinct CDR3 sequences listed, 15% to 20% were seen once. The starting material was PBMCs, obtained before the yellow fever booster vaccination. The source is a young man who received the YFV17D yellow fever vaccine. Both conserved end residues are part of each CDR3. Fields, in order: D gene, V gene, J gene, clone size, CDR3 DNA, CDR3 protein. The D gene is left open where the match is weak. Not all rows give a size; the values are once, few, many and, for expanded clones, a class.

D: TRBD1; V: TRBV7-2; J: TRBJ2-7; size: -; DNA: TGTGCCAGCAGCCCGGGGACAGGAAGGTCCTACGAGCAGTACTTC; CDR3: CASSPGTGRSYEQYF
D: TRBD1; V: TRBV2; J: TRBJ1-6; size: -; DNA: TGTGCCAGCAGGGGACAGGGCGGTAATTCACCCCTCCACTTT; CDR3: CASRGQGGNSPLHF
D: TRBD2; V: TRBV5-4; J: TRBJ2-3; size: -; DNA: TGTGCCAGCAGCCTAGCTAGCGGGGGGGCGTTCGGGGCAGATACGCAGTATTTT; CDR3: CASSLASGGAFGADTQYF
D: -; V: TRBV11-2; J: TRBJ2-5; size: -; DNA: TGTGCCAGCAGCTTCGCTCCGGGGGAGACCCAGTACTTC; CDR3: CASSFAPGETQYF
D: -; V: TRBV29-1; J: TRBJ1-2; size: -; DNA: TGCAGCGTTGATGAGGGCGGTGGCTACACCTTC; CDR3: CSVDEGGGYTF
D: -; V: TRBV12-3/TRBV12-4; J: TRBJ2-4; size: few; DNA: TGTGCCAGCAGCCCCCGGCAGGGTTTTGACATTCAGTACTTC; CDR3: CASSPRQGFDIQYF
D: -; V: TRBV9; J: TRBJ2-1; size: few; DNA: TGTGCCAGCAGCGTAGGGGGCAGGGGGGCAATCACAGCCTCCTACAATGAGCAGTTCTTC; CDR3: CASSVGGRGAITASYNEQFF
D: -; V: TRBV5-1; J: TRBJ2-6; size: few; DNA: TGCGCCAGCAGTCTAGGCCCGCAGAGCTCTGGGGCCAACGTCCTGACTTTC; CDR3: CASSLGPQSSGANVLTF
D: TRBD1; V: TRBV9; J: TRBJ1-4; size: -; DNA: TGTGCCAGCAGCGATGGACAGGGGGCCGGTGAAAAACTGTTTTTT; CDR3: CASSDGQGAGEKLFF
D: TRBD1; V: TRBV12-3/TRBV12-4; J: TRBJ2-5; size: few; DNA: TGTGCCAGCAGTCCCGGACAGGGGATAAAAGAGACCCAGTACTTC; CDR3: CASSPGQGIKETQYF
D: -; V: TRBV7-6; J: TRBJ1-1; size: -; DNA: TGTGCCAGCAGCAGAGCCACGGACAGTGCCACTGAAGCTTTCTTT; CDR3: CASSRATDSATEAFF
D: -; V: TRBV6-2/TRBV6-3; J: TRBJ2-1; size: few; DNA: TGTGCCAGCAGTCCCGGCCTTGGCTACAATGAGCAGTTCTTC; CDR3: CASSPGLGYNEQFF
D: -; V: TRBV7-9; J: TRBJ2-7; size: -; DNA: TGTGCCAGCAGCTTCACAGCCTCCTACGAGCAGTACTTC; CDR3: CASSFTASYEQYF
D: -; V: TRBV6-1; J: TRBJ2-3; size: few; DNA: TGTGCCAGCAGTGAAGCAGGGCTCCCTCTCACAGATACGCAGTATTTT; CDR3: CASSEAGLPLTDTQYF
D: -; V: TRBV11-2; J: TRBJ2-5; size: few; DNA: TGTGCCAGCAGCTTTGTTACAGTCCAAGAGACCCAGTACTTC; CDR3: CASSFVTVQETQYF
D: -; V: TRBV20-1; J: TRBJ1-4; size: -; DNA: TGCAGTGCTAGTCGGGAAGATGGGAAAAGAGTACTGTTTTTT; CDR3: CSASREDGKRVLFF
D: -; V: TRBV2; J: TRBJ2-1; size: -; DNA: TGTGCCAGCGCCGGGGACTCTTACAATGAGCAGTTCTTC; CDR3: CASAGDSYNEQFF
D: -; V: TRBV7-6; J: TRBJ2-5; size: few; DNA: TGTGCCAGCAGCTTAAGAAGCCGGGAGGAGACCCAGTACTTC; CDR3: CASSLRSREETQYF
D: -; V: TRBV20-1; J: TRBJ2-7; size: few; DNA: TGCAGTGCACGTGAGCGGAAGGAACCCTACGAGCAGTACTTC; CDR3: CSARERKEPYEQYF
D: -; V: TRBV7-2; J: TRBJ1-2; size: -; DNA: TGTGCCAGCAGCCCCCCTGTGGTGAGTGGCTACACCTTC; CDR3: CASSPPVVSGYTF